Given below is one TCR beta chain in context. Its antigen remains undetermined. No much larger clonotype is one base removed from it; base qualities were not supplied. The germline V gene yields LGHNA for CDR1 and YSLEER for CDR2. V drops 1 base and J drops 4 bases, leaving 16 bases in between. The CDR3 has 16 amino acids, counting the end cysteine and phenylalanine. Only the CDR3 region is kept as DNA, spanning 48 bases read in frame from base 1. This sample was included in a study of cytomegalovirus exposure and HLA in healthy donors listed by TCRdb under 2017. Looking at the study overall: An earlier analysis of more than 550 of the donors reported about 280 Gb of sequence data and approximately 120 million unique TCR beta sequences obtained from approximately 180 million T cells. The number of donors typed differed by locus, with about 629-640 for A, B, C, DRB1 and DQB1, over 500 for DQA1, 606 for DPA1, and approximately 470 for DPB1. The study combined high-throughput TCR immunosequencing, statistical association of individual TCRs with disease status, and machine learning to predict cytomegalovirus infection status. Across under 500 genotyped donors of the cohort, an average of about 250,000 unique TCR beta nucleotide sequences per donor were sequenced, and 15% to 20% of those sequences were non-productive. A later genetic analysis used genome-wide SNP genotypes for 398 of the 666 donors, treating that subset as a discovery cohort. Both class I and class II loci were covered by HLA typing, at four-digit resolution. The T cell repertoires of around 730 subjects were profiled by immunosequencing and related to cytomegalovirus serostatus. Every discovery cohort repertoire had been produced on one sequencing platform. Alongside the repertoire data, information on donor age, sex, ethnicity and CMV serostatus was compiled. In an earlier analysis of 587 of the donors, high-throughput TCR beta sequencing was used to judge whether each TCR beta V gene segment behaved as functional or pseudogenic. Besides the first cohort of approximately 670 subjects, a separate validation cohort made up of over 100 different subjects was used. In a later analysis, previously published TCR beta repertoires from about 670 donors were re-analyzed and high-resolution HLA genotyping was added so that TCR occurrence patterns could be studied. Because of strong linkage in the cohort, roughly five DR-DQ haplotypes were treated as single units for association and clustering. Rather than drawing on any new phenotypic data, the later analysis identified candidate immune exposures from TCR beta sequences and the way those sequences occurred across donors. Roughly 300 gigabases of sequencing data and tens of millions of unique TCR sequences were included in an early release covering about 620 HLA-typed donors. The genetic ancestry cluster associated with self-reported Caucasian donors included around four fifths of the 350 to 500 genotyped donors. The study aimed to test whether cataloging public T cell receptors could reveal signatures of past pathogen exposure. What the research found in general, with its limitations: In a later analysis, TCR association rates were found to vary across HLA loci, with the most associated TCRs seen for DRB1 alleles and the fewest for HLA-C alleles. The classifier was reported to diagnose cytomegalovirus status with high specificity and sensitivity in both the original and validation cohorts. A further reported finding was that TCR beta sequences accurately predicted the HLA-A and HLA-B alleles for most subjects in the first cohort. The study listed approximately 150 TCR beta chains as associated with cytomegalovirus. Compared with equally common non-associated chains, HLA-associated TCR beta chains in a later analysis were more clonally expanded and had lower generation probabilities. When HLA alleles, especially DR and DQ, strongly co-occurred, TCR associations were difficult to assign to individual alleles. The only immune exposure information available for the cohort was CMV serostatus. A few of the identified cytomegalovirus-associated TCR beta chains were confirmed in vitro to be specific for cytomegalovirus antigens. Only TCR beta chains were sequenced in this cohort, and the absence of alpha or paired-chain data limited detectable features. A later genetic analysis reported fewer N-insertions in productive TCRs among donors in an Asian-associated ancestry cluster than the roughly 620-donor mean. Most CMV-associated TCR beta chains appeared to be HLA-restricted in a later analysis, and the HLA associations seemed to be driven largely by CMV exposure. Because the 87-base-pair reads could not distinguish some IMGT-functional V segments, including TRBV6-2 and TRBV6-3, those segments were excluded. In a later analysis, around 15,000 TCR beta sequences were associated with specific HLA alleles at a false discovery rate of 0.05. A cluster of highly shared sequence variants was judged likely to be a technical artifact of the sequencing pipeline. The authors suggested that the approach could potentially be generalized to other disease states and immunological phenotypes. A later genetic analysis associated a missense DCLRE1C variant with V-gene and J-gene trimming of TCR beta chains, and an independent cohort replicated the association. Fewer than 20 rarely observed V segments, including chromosome 9 orphons, were excluded from the earlier analysis of about 610 of the donors because counts were too low. According to a later analysis, parvovirus B19, influenza, CMV and Epstein-Barr virus appeared linked to several top co-occurrence clusters. While some public TCRs were present in many individuals, most TCR sequences turned up only very rarely across donors. Because HLA typing was unavailable for some donors at each locus, only the typed subset was used in association tests. Correlated functional status among segregating V segments might reflect linkage disequilibrium, but an unknown experimental factor could not be ruled out. Sequencing depth was assumed to be roughly uniform across donors in the presence/absence analyses, though that assumption may not hold. In an earlier analysis of under 600 of the donors, most TCR beta V segments were observed in productive rearrangements about 87% or about 30% of the time, broadly matching IMGT annotations.

The receptor library was made with the immunoSEQ multiplex PCR assay. The multiplex PCR relied on a mix of 60 forward primers for TCR Vbeta segments and 13 reverse primers for TCR Jbeta segments. Amplification of the CDR3 region of rearranged TCR beta genes was performed with a multiplex PCR assay on genomic DNA. The Illumina HiSeq System was used to sequence the amplified TCR beta libraries as 87-base-pair reads. For the original study's pipeline: A later analysis counted about 82 million unique TCR beta chains across the 666 repertoires, and approximately 11 million of these chains were shared by at least two donors. Raw reads were error-corrected and collapsed into unique sequences by a nearest-neighbor algorithm in which closely related sequences were merged to remove PCR and sequencing errors. V, D and J gene segments were assigned by aligning CDR3 sequences to IMGT reference sequences. Each retained sequence needed at least a six-nucleotide match to both a V gene segment and a J gene segment. A rearrangement was called productive if the CDR3 had no stop codons and remained in frame with V and J, and every other rearrangement was called non-productive. Following IMGT convention, CDR3 was defined as the stretch from the second conserved V-encoded cysteine to the conserved J-encoded phenylalanine. Sequences without an unambiguous match to a single V gene segment were excluded from the earlier analysis of over 500 of the donors. An earlier analysis of a few hundred of the donors classified V segments as functional when productive rearrangements were above 56.7% and as segregating when the standard deviation between donors was above 5%. A statistical classification framework was built for diagnosing cytomegalovirus status from the catalog of TCR beta chain sequences. V and J gene assignment, in a later analysis, came from comparing TCR nucleotide sequences with IMGT/GENE-DB human TR gene sequences. The TCRdist pipeline was used in a later analysis to assign CDR3 sequences and most-parsimonious VDJ recombination scenarios. A later analysis defined each TCR beta chain by its CDR3 amino acid sequence plus V-gene family, and excluded reads lacking a unique V-gene family. A later analysis removed 592 highly shared, low-generation-probability nucleotide sequences to deal with suspected cross-contamination and a sequencing artifact. In a later analysis, a clonal expansion index was calculated for each public chain from normalized within-repertoire ranks of inferred template counts. In a later analysis, generation probabilities were computed using a VDJ recombination model fitted to out-of-frame rearrangements, and the results were checked against IGoR. In a later analysis, hypergeometric tests were used to score TCR-TCR, TCR-HLA and TCR-CMV co-occurrence, with a repertoire-size bias correction applied to TCR pairs. A later analysis estimated false discovery rates by permuting HLA or CMV assignments 20 times. In a later analysis, co-occurring TCRs were grouped using DBSCAN, and TCRdist sequence similarity was added for clustering within HLA-allele-positive subsets. Repertoires with fewer than 30,000 or more than 120,000 public chains were left out of co-occurrence clustering, as were four to six repertoires with anomalous nucleotide sharing. TCRdb retrieved this table from immuneACCESS and kept in-frame rearrangements only. Not all clones are present; in checked studies, unresolved V genes account for under half, and no reason is known for the remainder. V and J calls and clone size are copied from that table; D and trimming were computed from the DNA. This sample gives roughly 86,000 clones in total; over 55% of them show up just once. The top ten constitute around a fifth of the sample.

The cohort comprised 666 healthy bone marrow donors. At the time of sampling, every cohort member was nominally healthy, though immune exposures that went unrecorded were likely present. The donor was CMV seropositive and belonged to the group of 250 to 350 seropositive cohort members. Every donor gave a peripheral blood sample, and the peripheral blood mononuclear cells from that sample were used for TCR beta sequencing. Genomic DNA extraction from the blood cell samples was performed with the Qiagen DNeasy Blood Extraction Kit. This sequence originates from a woman aged 45-60 years in good health and CMV-seropositive. Sequenced input: PBMCs. Recombination joined TRBV4-3 with TRBJ1-1, with no reliable assignment of the D segment. The CDR3 reads as follows: CASSQGYGVAGTEAFF. The nucleotide sequence is TGCGCCAGCAGCCAAGGATACGGGGTGGCGGGCACTGAAGCTTTCTTT.